Many counts were recorded for the clone carrying this T cell receptor beta chain. What it binds is not known. The size of this beta chain means little, since it is a stray read in a library made for alpha chains. TCRdb recomputed calls from the 5' RACE reads with MiXCR, one row per CDR3 protein. The sample shows 13,000 to 15,000 distinct CDR3 sequences, 4.7% of them seen only once. The data were obtained in a study of spatial heterogeneity in lung cancer. Time point specified: sample taken at primary tumor resection. Samples were donated by 72 untreated early-stage non-small cell lung cancer patients. Study conclusions and caveats: Tumors with more nonsynonymous mutations had more expanded intratumoral alpha and beta TCRs.

Material: lung tumor tissue, obtained at surgery. The TCR comes from a female donor with early-stage non-small cell lung cancer.

The CDR3 sequence: CASSPGGAGGTEAFF. CDR3 bases: TGTGCCAGCTCACCTGGGGGCGCGGGAGGGACTGAAGCTTTCTTT. The chain is built from TRBV18 and TRBJ1-1, with D maybe TRBD1 (6 bases). Trimming took off 3 bases at V and 5 bases at J, with 16 bases between the two ends. The CDR3 length is 15 residues. Germline CDR1 is KGHSH and CDR2 is LQKENI.